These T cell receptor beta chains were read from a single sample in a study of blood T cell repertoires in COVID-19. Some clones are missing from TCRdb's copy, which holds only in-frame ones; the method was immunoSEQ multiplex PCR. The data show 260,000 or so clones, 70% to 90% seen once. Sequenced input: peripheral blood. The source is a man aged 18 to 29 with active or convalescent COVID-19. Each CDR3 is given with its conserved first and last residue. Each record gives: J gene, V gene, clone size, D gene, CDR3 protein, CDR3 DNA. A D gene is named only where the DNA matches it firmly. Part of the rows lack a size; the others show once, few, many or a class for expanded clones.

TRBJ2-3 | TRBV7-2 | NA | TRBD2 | CASSLGLAGGLGTDTQYF | TGTGCCAGCAGCTTAGGGCTAGCGGGGGGGCTTGGCACAGATACGCAGTATTTT
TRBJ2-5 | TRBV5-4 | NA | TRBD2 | CASTPGGGETQYF | TGTGCCAGCACCCCGGGAGGGGGGGAGACCCAGTACTTC
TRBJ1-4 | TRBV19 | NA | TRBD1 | CASSHGQGREKLFF | TGTGCCAGTAGTCACGGACAGGGGAGAGAAAAACTGTTTTTT
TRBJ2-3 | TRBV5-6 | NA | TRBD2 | CASSTASGNTDTQYF | TGTGCCAGCAGCACCGCTAGCGGGAACACAGATACGCAGTATTTT
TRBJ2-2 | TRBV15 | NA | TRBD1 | CATSRLVWTGSNTGELFF | TGTGCCACCAGCAGACTGGTCTGGACAGGTTCGAACACCGGGGAGCTGTTTTTT
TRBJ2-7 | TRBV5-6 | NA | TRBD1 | CASIRTGDNSYEQYF | TGTGCCAGCATCAGGACAGGCGATAACTCCTACGAGCAGTACTTC
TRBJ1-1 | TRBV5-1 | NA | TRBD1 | CASSLRDRGEAFF | TGCGCCAGCAGTCTACGAGACAGGGGTGAAGCTTTCTTT
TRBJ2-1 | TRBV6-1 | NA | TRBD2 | CASSEPSGGYYEQFF | TGTGCCAGCAGTGAACCTAGCGGGGGGTATTATGAGCAGTTCTTC
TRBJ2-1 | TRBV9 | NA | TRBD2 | CASSPWTSGYNEQFF | TGTGCCAGCAGCCCTTGGACTAGCGGCTACAATGAGCAGTTCTTC
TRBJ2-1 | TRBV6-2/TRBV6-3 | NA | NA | CASSPLNQDPYNEQFF | TGTGCCAGCAGCCCCCTTAATCAGGATCCCTACAATGAGCAGTTCTTC
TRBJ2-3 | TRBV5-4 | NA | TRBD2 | CASSLGLAGGQDTQYF | TGTGCCAGCAGCTTGGGGCTAGCGGGGGGGCAAGATACGCAGTATTTT
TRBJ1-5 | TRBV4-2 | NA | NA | CASSTGEGNQPQHF | TGTGCCAGCAGCACCGGGGAAGGCAATCAGCCCCAGCATTTT
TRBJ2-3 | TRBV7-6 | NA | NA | CASSLGRRGPREDTQYF | TGTGCCAGCAGCTTAGGTCGGCGGGGGCCGAGGGAAGATACGCAGTATTTT
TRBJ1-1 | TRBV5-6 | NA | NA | CASSLGRSGVTEAFF | TGTGCCAGCAGCTTGGGACGGAGCGGGGTCACTGAAGCTTTCTTT
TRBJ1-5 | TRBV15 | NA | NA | CATSAHPRTDSSNQPQHF | TGTGCCACCAGCGCTCACCCTCGGACAGACTCTAGCAATCAGCCCCAGCATTTT
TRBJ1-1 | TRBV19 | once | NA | CASSIGPGEAFF | TGTGCCAGTAGTATAGGTCCAGGGGAAGCTTTCTTT
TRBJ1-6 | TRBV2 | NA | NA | CASSESSSSYNSPLHF | TGTGCCAGCAGTGAGTCTTCGAGCTCCTATAATTCACCCCTCCACTTT
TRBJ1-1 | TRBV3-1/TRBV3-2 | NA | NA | CASSQRSGGGAFF | TGTGCCAGCAGCCAACGGTCTGGGGGGGGAGCTTTCTTT
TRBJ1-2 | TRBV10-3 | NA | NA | CAISDGTVYGYTF | TGTGCCATCAGTGATGGCACAGTTTATGGCTACACCTTC
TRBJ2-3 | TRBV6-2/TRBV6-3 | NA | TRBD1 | CASSQLRTGGTDTQYF | TGTGCCAGCAGCCAACTCCGGACAGGTGGCACAGATACGCAGTATTTT
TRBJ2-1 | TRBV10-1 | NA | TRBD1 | CASSEGQEYNEQFF | TGCGCCAGCTCCGAGGGACAGGAATACAATGAGCAGTTCTTC
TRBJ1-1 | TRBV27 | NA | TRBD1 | CASSTIQGSATEAFF | TGTGCCAGCAGTACCATACAGGGGTCGGCCACTGAAGCTTTCTTT
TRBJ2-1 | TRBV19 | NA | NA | CASSIPKTRTHLNEQFF | TGTGCCAGTAGTATCCCGAAAACTAGGACCCATTTGAATGAGCAGTTCTTC
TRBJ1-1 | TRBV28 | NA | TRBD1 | CASSTLEGAYTEAFF | TGTGCCAGCAGTACATTAGAGGGGGCGTACACTGAAGCTTTCTTT
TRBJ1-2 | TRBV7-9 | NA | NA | CASSLTSRGGSDGYTF | TGTGCCAGCAGCTTAACATCTCGCGGTGGCAGCGATGGCTACACCTTC
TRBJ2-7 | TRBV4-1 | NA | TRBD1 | CASSQRQGADEQYF | TGCGCCAGCAGCCAACGCCAGGGGGCAGACGAGCAGTACTTC
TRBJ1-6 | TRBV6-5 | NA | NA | CASRREQNSPLHF | TGTGCCAGTAGACGGGAGCAGAATTCACCCCTCCACTTT
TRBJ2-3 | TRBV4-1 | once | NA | CASSPPGQGADTQYF | TGCGCCAGCAGCCCTCCGGGACAAGGGGCAGATACGCAGTATTTT
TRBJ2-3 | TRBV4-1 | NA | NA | CASSQDPGGVDSTDTQYF | TGCGCCAGCAGCCAGGATCCTGGGGGCGTAGATAGCACAGATACGCAGTATTTT
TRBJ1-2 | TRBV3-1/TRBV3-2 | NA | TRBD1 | CASSRDSRFHTF | TGTGCCAGCAGCCGGGACAGTCGTTTCCACACCTTC
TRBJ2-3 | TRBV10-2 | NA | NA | CASSAGPGGTDTQYF | TGCGCCAGCAGTGCGGGTCCGGGAGGCACAGATACGCAGTATTTT
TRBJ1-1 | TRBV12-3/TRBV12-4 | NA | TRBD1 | CASSINQGAEAFF | TGTGCCAGCAGTATAAACCAGGGGGCTGAAGCTTTCTTT
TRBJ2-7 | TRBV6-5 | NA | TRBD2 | CASTPELAYEQYF | TGTGCCAGCACACCGGAACTAGCGTACGAGCAGTACTTC
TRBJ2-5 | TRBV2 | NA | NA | CASSGGYRQETQYF | TGTGCCAGCAGTGGCGGGTACAGACAAGAGACCCAGTACTTC
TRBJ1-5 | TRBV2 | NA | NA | CASSEAGRGQPQHF | TGTGCCAGCAGTGAAGCCGGGAGGGGCCAGCCCCAGCATTTT
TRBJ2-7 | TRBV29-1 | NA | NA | CSVDSSYEQYF | TGCAGCGTTGACAGTTCCTACGAGCAGTACTTC
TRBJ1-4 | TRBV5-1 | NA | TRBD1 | CASSSGQGGEKLFF | TGCGCCAGCAGCTCGGGACAGGGCGGAGAAAAACTGTTTTTT
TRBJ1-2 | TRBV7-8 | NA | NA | CASSLASGYGYTF | TGTGCCAGCAGCTTAGCGTCCGGCTATGGCTACACCTTC
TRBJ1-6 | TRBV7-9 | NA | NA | CASSPSGRNSPLHF | TGTGCCAGCAGTCCGTCAGGGCGAAATTCACCCCTCCACTTT
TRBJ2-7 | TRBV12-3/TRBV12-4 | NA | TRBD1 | CASSPQGHEQYF | TGTGCCAGCAGTCCACAGGGGCACGAGCAGTACTTC
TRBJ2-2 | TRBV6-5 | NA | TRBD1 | CASSPTGEGGELFF | TGTGCCAGCAGCCCGACAGGGGAAGGCGGGGAGCTGTTTTTT
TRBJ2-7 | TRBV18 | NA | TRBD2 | CASSPKERGSYEQYF | TGTGCCAGCTCACCGAAGGAGCGGGGTAGCTACGAGCAGTACTTC
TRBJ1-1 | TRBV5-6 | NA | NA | CASSLAEGITEAFF | TGTGCCAGCAGCTTGGCGGAGGGTATCACTGAAGCTTTCTTT
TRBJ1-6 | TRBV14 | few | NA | CASSQDGGGWGNSPLHF | TGTGCCAGCAGCCAAGATGGGGGGGGTTGGGGAAATTCACCCCTCCACTTT
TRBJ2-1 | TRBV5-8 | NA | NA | CASSFSGTYNEQFF | TGTGCCAGCAGCTTTTCGGGGACCTACAATGAGCAGTTCTTC
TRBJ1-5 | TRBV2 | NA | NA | CASSPLHSNQPQHF | TGTGCCAGCAGTCCACTACATAGCAATCAGCCCCAGCATTTT
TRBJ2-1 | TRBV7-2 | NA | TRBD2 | CASSPPGGALNEQFF | TGTGCCAGCAGCCCACCCGGGGGGGCTTTAAATGAGCAGTTCTTC
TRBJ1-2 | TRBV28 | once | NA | CASSLIRVSYGYTF | TGTGCCAGCAGTTTAATCAGGGTGTCATATGGCTACACCTTC
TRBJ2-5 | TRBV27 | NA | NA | CASSRQGRETQYF | TGTGCCAGCAGTCGTCAGGGCCGCGAGACCCAGTACTTC
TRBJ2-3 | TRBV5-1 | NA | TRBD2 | CASSLLPPSGGEDTQYF | TGCGCCAGCAGCTTATTACCTCCTAGCGGGGGAGAGGATACGCAGTATTTT
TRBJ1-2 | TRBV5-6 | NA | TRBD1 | CASSPGQYGYTF | TGTGCCAGCAGCCCGGGACAGTATGGCTACACCTTC
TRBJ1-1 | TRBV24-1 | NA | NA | CATSNEVGTEAFF | TGTGCCACCAGTAATGAGGTAGGAACTGAAGCTTTCTTT
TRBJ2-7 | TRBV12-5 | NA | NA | CASGFGEAPEQYF | TGTGCTAGTGGTTTTGGCGAGGCCCCCGAGCAGTACTTC
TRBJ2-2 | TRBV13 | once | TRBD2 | CASSTRTSGANTGELFF | TGTGCCAGCAGTACAAGGACTAGCGGGGCGAACACCGGGGAGCTGTTTTTT
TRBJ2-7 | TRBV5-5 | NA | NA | CASSGSTGVHEQYF | TGTGCCAGCAGCGGCTCGACAGGCGTGCACGAGCAGTACTTC